The T cell receptor beta chain under discussion was sequenced for a study of blood T cell repertoires in COVID-19. Study summary: The origin of the acute and convalescent COVID-19 samples was the United States, Italy and Spain. Sources were T cells, B-cell-depleted T cells, or PBMCs; the material itself was cDNA or gDNA.

The repertoire was sequenced with immunoSEQ multiplex PCR; TCRdb's copy has only in-frame clones and lacks some. The sample comprises just over 250,000 clones, approximately 86% of which are singletons, and approximately 9.4% rests with the top ten. The CDR3 runs 15 residues. In germline, CDR1 is ENHRY, CDR2 SYGVKD. Trimming removed 11 bases from V and 0 bases from J, with 16 bases in between. The J gene is TRBJ2-2, the V gene TRBV10-3; D possibly corresponds to TRBD2 (6 bases). This clonotype was obtained from a man aged 40-49 years who had recovered from COVID-19. Material: peripheral blood. DNA for the CDR3: TGTGCCGTCCGGCGGGGAACCCCGAACACCGGGGAGCTGTTTTTT. Its translation: CAVRRGTPNTGELFF.